Reported below is one T cell receptor beta chain. The antigen remains unidentified. This record belongs to a study of follicular helper T cells after annual influenza vaccination. Across the whole study: After each seasonal flu vaccination, blood came on days 0, 7 and 28.

With 0 bases removed from V and 4 bases from J, the gap between germline ends came to 12 bases. Germline CDR1 and CDR2: SGHAT and FQNNGV. This CDR3 comprises 15 residues. The time point here: 2015-2016 season, pre-vaccination. Donors with HIV/AIDS, active malignancy, immunomodulators or active illness were excluded. Some clones are missing from TCRdb's copy, which holds only in-frame ones; the method was immunoSEQ multiplex PCR. The sample has approximately 5,000 clones, 70% to 85% seen once. Overall study results and limits: Yearly vaccinations repeatedly recalled conserved clonotypes in ICOS+CD38+ cTfh. ICOS+CD38+ cTfh clonality tracked population frequency, and its change tracked circulating plasmablast change.

Source: CXCR5+ CD38- circulating T follicular helper cells from blood, taken on the day of influenza vaccination. The subset was: circulating Tfh, non-naive CD4+CXCR5+PD-1+ (ICOS+CD38+ or ICOS-CD38-). The TCR originated in an adult who received the influenza vaccine. The J gene is TRBJ1-2, the V gene TRBV11-2; D ambiguous. This CDR3 is CASSLDGPVGYGYTF. Here the CDR3 DNA reads TGTGCCAGCAGCTTAGACGGACCCGTGGGCTATGGCTACACCTTC. The full variable domain, in which reference TRBV11-2 and TRBJ1-2 provide the parts outside the CDR3, is EAGVAQSPRYKIIEKRQSVAFWCNPISGHATLYWYQQILGQGPKLLIQFQNNGVVDDSQLPKDRFSAERLKGVDSTLKIQPAKLEDSAVYLCASSLDGPVGYGYTFGSGTRLTVV.